This TCR beta chain was retrieved from a study of molecular identifiers for immune sequencing clone quantification. MiXCR, run by TCRdb on the PCR reads, gives a single entry per CDR3 protein. The sample includes about 500,000 distinct CDR3 sequences, around 23% of them seen just once. The ends lost 11 bases at V and 1 base at J; junction bases unmatched: 17. The CDR3 spans 17 residues. The germline V gene encodes CDR1 LNHDA and CDR2 SQIVND (reference sequence). This clonotype was found a few times. Material for sequencing was naive CD8+ T cells from blood, with Jurkat cell RNA spiked in. The subset was: FACS-sorted CD8+CD4-CCR7+CD45RA+ naive T cells. V usage is TRBV19 and J usage is TRBJ1-5; 7 nucleotides align to TRBD1. This TCR derives from a human donor in good health. Some libraries in this study had Jurkat cell RNA spiked in. This chain's CDR3 is CALHPSQGQKSNQPQHF. In DNA, the CDR3 is TGTGCCCTCCACCCCTCCCAGGGACAGAAGAGCAATCAGCCCCAGCATTTT.